The 6 T cell receptor beta chains listed next were all sequenced from one sample in a study of blood T cell repertoires in COVID-19. Profiled with immunoSEQ multiplex PCR; TCRdb holds only in-frame clones, not every one. The sample shows roughly 99,000 clones, about 85% of them seen only once. The sample comprised peripheral blood. These receptors originate from a woman aged 80 or older with acute or convalescent COVID-19.

This clone was counted once. The chain combines TRBV5-1 with TRBJ1-6, with 7 positions matching TRBD1. This CDR3 has 20 amino acids. The germline CDR1 and CDR2 sequences are SGHRS and YFSETQ. V dropped 0 bases and J dropped 0; count of bases not matched to a gene: 12. The CDR3 DNA follows: TGCGCCAGCAGCTTGGCACTCCGGGACAGAATGAGCTCCTATAATTCACCCCTCCACTTT. This translates into CASSLALRDRMSSYNSPLHF.

The chain couples TRBV7-9 to TRBJ1-2, with 11 positions matching TRBD1. V dropped 11 bases and J dropped 3; count of bases not matched to a gene: 2. CDR3 length: 12 residues. CDR1 SEHNR and CDR2 FQNEAQ come from the germline V gene (reference sequence). The CDR3 nucleotides are TGTGCCGCGGGACAGGGGGACTATGGCTACACCTTC. Amino acids: CAAGQGDYGYTF.

The chain combines TRBV28 with TRBJ1-1; tentatively, D is TRBD1 (6 bases). V lost 8 bases and J 1 base, leaving 17 bases between the germline ends. Germline assignment: CDR1 MDHEN and CDR2 SYDVKM. The CDR3 length is 15 residues. The CDR3 spells CASAYVRGGNTEAFF. CDR3 bases: TGTGCCAGCGCCTACGTAAGGGGGGGGAACACTGAAGCTTTCTTT.

V is TRBV5-1 and J is TRBJ1-1; D is ambiguous. Trimming took 7 bases from V and 1 from J, leaving 14 bases between them. CDR3 length equals 14 residues. CDR1 and CDR2 (germline): SGHRS, YFSETQ. The CDR3 reads CASAITVGNTEAFF. As DNA, the CDR3 is TGCGCCAGCGCTATAACAGTGGGGAACACTGAAGCTTTCTTT.

This clone turned up a few times. V usage is TRBV3-1 (or the pseudogene TRBV3-2) and J usage is TRBJ2-7; 8 nucleotides line up with TRBD1. The CDR3 contains 19 residues. Germline values: CDR1 LGHDT, CDR2 YNNKEL (reference sequence). J gave up 5 bases and V 3 bases, and 21 bases lay outside the gene matches. The CDR3 sequence is CASSHPPPKRGQVTHEQYF. DNA for the CDR3: TGTGCCAGCAGCCATCCCCCCCCCAAACGGGGACAGGTTACGCACGAGCAGTACTTC.

The chain has TRBV12-3 or TRBV12-4 and TRBJ1-2; a possible D gene is TRBD1 (6 bases). The V gene lost 6 bases and the J gene lost 8 bases, with 13 bases spanning the gap. The CDR3 totals 12 residues. The CDR3, as DNA: TGTGCCAGCAGCACCGGACAGTGGGGCTACACCTTC. Protein sequence: CASSTGQWGYTF.